This T cell receptor (beta chain) was retrieved from a study of molecular identifiers for immune sequencing clone quantification. Study outcomes and limitations: The sizes of highly expanded clones could be underestimated when identical TCR molecules share a barcode. Clones carrying above 20 RNA copies accounted for over 98% of effector molecules, under 1% in naive cells.

Deletions cut 1 base from V and 7 bases from J, with 14 bases between. The CDR3 length is 15 residues. CDR1 SGHNT and CDR2 YENEEA come from the germline V gene. On this clonotype: Its antigen is not identified.

TCRdb reprocessed the PCR reads with MiXCR, giving one entry per CDR3 protein. The table lists about 500,000 distinct CDR3 sequences, 25% of them singletons. Between roughly 19,000 and 1,100,000 sorted cells, with 10%, 30% or 50% RNA, yielded naive CD8 libraries. The sorting of naive CD8 T cells used the CD8+CD4-CCR7+CD45RA+ phenotype. The chain is built from TRBV11-3 and TRBJ2-1, with TRBD1 as a possible D gene (6 bases). The sequence derives from a human donor in good health. Some libraries in this study had Jurkat cell RNA spiked in. The specimen was naive CD8+ T cells from blood, with Jurkat cell RNA spiked in. As for subset: FACS-sorted CD8+CD4-CCR7+CD45RA+ naive T cells. This CDR3 reads CASSLVQGLDNEQFF. CDR3 sequence (DNA): TGTGCCAGCAGCTTAGTACAGGGCTTGGATAATGAGCAGTTCTTC.